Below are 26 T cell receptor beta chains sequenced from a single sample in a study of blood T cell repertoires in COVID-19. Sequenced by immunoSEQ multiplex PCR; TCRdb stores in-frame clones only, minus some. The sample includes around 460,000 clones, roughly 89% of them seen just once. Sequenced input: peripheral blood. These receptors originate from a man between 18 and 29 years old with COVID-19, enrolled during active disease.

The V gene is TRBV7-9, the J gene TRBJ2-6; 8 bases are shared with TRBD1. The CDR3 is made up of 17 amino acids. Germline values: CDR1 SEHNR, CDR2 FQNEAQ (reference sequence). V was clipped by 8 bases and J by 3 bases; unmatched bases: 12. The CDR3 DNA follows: TGTGCCAGCGGACTTGGGACAGGTTATGTTGGGGCCAACGTCCTGACTTTC. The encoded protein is CASGLGTGYVGANVLTF.

CDR3 sequence: CASSLAGTTDTQYF. For the CDR3, the DNA is TGTGCCAGCAGCCTTGCGGGGACCACAGATACGCAGTATTTT. The rearrangement links TRBV9 to TRBJ2-3; D may be TRBD2 (6 bases). V dropped 4 bases and J dropped 2 bases, with 11 bases sitting between them. Germline assignment: CDR1 SGDLS and CDR2 YYNGEE. The CDR3 loop spans 14 amino acids.

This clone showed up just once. DNA of the CDR3: TGTGCCAGTACGGGACAGGGGGATCAGCCCCAGCATTTT. Translating it yields CASTGQGDQPQHF. The chain carries TRBV19 and TRBJ1-5, with 11 nucleotides matching TRBD1. V lost 7 bases to trimming and J lost 5 bases; unmatched junction nucleotides: 1. Germline V lookup: CDR1 LNHDA, CDR2 SQIVND (reference sequence). This CDR3 spans 13 amino acids.

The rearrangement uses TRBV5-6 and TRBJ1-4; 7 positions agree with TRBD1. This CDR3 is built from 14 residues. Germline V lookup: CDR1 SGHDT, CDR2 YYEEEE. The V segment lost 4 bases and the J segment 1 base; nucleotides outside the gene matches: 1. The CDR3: CASSRQGTNEKLFF. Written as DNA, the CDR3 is TGTGCCAGCAGCAGACAGGGAACTAATGAAAAACTGTTTTTT.

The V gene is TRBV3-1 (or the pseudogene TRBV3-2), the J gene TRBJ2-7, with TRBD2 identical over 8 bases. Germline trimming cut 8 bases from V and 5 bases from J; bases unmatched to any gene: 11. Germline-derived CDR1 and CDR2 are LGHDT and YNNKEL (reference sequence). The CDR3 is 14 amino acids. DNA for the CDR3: TGTGCCAGCTCCCACCGCGGGGGGAGCAACGAGCAGTACTTC. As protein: CASSHRGGSNEQYF.

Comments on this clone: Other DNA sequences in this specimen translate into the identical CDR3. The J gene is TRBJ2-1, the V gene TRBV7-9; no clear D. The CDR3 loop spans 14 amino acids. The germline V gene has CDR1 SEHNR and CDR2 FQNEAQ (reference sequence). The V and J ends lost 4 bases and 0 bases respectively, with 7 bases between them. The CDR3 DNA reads TGTGCCAGCAGCTCCGGGTCCTCCTACAATGAGCAGTTCTTC. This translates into CASSSGSSYNEQFF.

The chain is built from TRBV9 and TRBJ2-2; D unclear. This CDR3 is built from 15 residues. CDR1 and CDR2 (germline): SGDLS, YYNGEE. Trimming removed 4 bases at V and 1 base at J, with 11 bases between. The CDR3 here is CASSLPAGNTGELFF. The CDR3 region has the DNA TGTGCCAGCAGCCTACCGGCAGGGAACACCGGGGAGCTGTTTTTT.

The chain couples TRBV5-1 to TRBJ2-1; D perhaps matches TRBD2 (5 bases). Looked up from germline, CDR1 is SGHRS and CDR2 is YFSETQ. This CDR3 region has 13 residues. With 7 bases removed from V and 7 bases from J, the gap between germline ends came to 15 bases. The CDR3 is CASFRNRGNEQFF. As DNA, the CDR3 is TGCGCCAGCTTTCGTAATAGAGGGAATGAGCAGTTCTTC.

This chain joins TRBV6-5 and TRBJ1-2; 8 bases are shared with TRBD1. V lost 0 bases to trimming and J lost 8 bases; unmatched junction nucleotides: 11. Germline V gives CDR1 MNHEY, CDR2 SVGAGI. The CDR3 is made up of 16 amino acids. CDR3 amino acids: CASSYSIRQGARGYTF. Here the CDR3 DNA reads TGTGCCAGCAGTTACTCGATCAGGCAGGGGGCGCGGGGCTACACCTTC.

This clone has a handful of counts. This CDR3 is CSATGTKQFF. In DNA form, the CDR3 reads TGCAGTGCAACCGGGACTAAACAGTTCTTC. The J gene is TRBJ2-1, the V gene TRBV20-1; TRBD2 agrees at 7 bases. The CDR3 is 10 residues long. Germline values: CDR1 DFQATT, CDR2 SNEGSKA (reference sequence). V dropped 6 bases and J dropped 13; count of bases not matched to a gene: 6.

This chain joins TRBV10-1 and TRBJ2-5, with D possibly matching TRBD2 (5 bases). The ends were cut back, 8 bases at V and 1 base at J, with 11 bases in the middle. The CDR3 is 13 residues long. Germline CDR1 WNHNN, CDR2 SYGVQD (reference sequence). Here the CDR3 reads CASGPSGQETQYF. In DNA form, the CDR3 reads TGCGCCAGCGGTCCCAGCGGCCAAGAGACCCAGTACTTC.

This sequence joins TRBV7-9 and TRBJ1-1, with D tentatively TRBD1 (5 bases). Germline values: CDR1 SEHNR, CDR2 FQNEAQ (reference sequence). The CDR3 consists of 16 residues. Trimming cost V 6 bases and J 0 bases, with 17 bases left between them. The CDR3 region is CASSPGTRTMNTEAFF. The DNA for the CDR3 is TGTGCCAGCAGTCCGGGGACCCGGACTATGAACACTGAAGCTTTCTTT.

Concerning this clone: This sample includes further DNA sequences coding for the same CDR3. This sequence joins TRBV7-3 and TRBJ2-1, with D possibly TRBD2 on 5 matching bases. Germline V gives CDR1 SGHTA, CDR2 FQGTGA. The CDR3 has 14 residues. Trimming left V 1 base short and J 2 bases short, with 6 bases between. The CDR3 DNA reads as TGTGCCAGCAGCTTAAGAGGGCCCTACAATGAGCAGTTCTTC. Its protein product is CASSLRGPYNEQFF. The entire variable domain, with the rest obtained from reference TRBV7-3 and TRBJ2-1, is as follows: GAGVSQTPSNKVTEKGKYVELRCDPISGHTALYWYRQSLGQGPEFLIYFQGTGAADDSGLPNDRFFAVRPEGSVSTLKIQRTERGDSAVYLCASSLRGPYNEQFFGPGTRLTVL.

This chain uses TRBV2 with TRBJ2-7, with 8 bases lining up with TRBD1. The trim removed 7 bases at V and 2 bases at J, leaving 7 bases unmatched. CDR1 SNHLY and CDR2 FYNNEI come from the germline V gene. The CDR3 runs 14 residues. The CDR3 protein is CASNSGTGTYEQYF. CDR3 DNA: TGTGCCAGCAACTCCGGGACAGGAACCTACGAGCAGTACTTC.

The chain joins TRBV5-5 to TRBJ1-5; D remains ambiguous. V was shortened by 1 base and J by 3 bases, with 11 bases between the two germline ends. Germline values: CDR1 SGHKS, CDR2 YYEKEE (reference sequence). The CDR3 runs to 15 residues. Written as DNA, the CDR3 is TGTGCCAGCAGCTTGACAACAGCCCTCAATCAGCCCCAGCATTTT. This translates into CASSLTTALNQPQHF.

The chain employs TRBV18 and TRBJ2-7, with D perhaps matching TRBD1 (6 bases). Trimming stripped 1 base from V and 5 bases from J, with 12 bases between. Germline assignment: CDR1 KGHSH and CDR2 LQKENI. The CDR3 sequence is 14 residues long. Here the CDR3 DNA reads TGTGCCAGCTCACCACTCTCAGGGGTAGACGAGCAGTACTTC. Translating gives CASSPLSGVDEQYF.

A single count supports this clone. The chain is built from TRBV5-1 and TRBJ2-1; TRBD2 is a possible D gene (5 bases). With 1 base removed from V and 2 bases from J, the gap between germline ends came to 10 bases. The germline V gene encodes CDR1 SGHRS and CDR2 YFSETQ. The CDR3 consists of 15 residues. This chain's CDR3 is CASSLTRETYNEQFF. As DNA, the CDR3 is TGCGCCAGCAGCTTGACTAGGGAGACCTACAATGAGCAGTTCTTC.

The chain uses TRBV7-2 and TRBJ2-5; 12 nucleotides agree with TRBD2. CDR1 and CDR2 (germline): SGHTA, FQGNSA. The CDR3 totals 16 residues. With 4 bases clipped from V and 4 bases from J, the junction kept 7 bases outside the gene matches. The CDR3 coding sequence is TGTGCCAGCAGCTCGCCCCGACTAGCGGGGGTAGAGACCCAGTACTTC. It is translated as CASSSPRLAGVETQYF.

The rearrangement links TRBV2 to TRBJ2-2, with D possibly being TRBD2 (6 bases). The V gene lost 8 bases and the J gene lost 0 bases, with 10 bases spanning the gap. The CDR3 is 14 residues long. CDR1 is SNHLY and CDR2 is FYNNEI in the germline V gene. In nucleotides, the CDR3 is TGTGCCAGCCTCGGGAGAACGAACACCGGGGAGCTGTTTTTT. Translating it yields CASLGRTNTGELFF.

The CDR3 protein is CASSPGVVSSEQFF. DNA for the CDR3: TGCGCCAGCAGCCCGGGAGTAGTCTCAAGTGAGCAGTTCTTC. The V and J genes are TRBV4-1 and TRBJ2-1, with D perhaps matching TRBD2 (6 bases). The CDR3 runs to 14 residues. CDR1 is MGHRA, CDR2 YSYEKL, per germline. V was shortened by 4 bases and J by 9 bases, with 16 bases between the two germline ends.

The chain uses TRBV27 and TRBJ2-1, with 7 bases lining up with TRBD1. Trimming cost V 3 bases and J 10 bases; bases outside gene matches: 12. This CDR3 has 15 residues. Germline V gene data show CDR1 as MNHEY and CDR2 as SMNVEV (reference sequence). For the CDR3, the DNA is TGTGCCAGCAGTTTTCTCCGGGACAGCAAGCCCGAGCAGTTCTTC. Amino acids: CASSFLRDSKPEQFF.

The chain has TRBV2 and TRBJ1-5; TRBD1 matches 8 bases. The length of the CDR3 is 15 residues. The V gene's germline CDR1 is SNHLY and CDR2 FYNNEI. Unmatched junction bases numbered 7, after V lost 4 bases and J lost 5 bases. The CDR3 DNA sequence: TGTGCCAGCAGTGGGTACGGACAGGGACATCAGCCCCAGCATTTT. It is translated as CASSGYGQGHQPQHF.

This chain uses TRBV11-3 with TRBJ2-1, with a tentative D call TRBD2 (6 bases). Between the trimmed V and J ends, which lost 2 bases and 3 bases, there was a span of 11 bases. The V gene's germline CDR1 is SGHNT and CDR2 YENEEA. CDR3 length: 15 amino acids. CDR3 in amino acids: CASSLRGLNYNEQFF. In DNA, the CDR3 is TGTGCCAGCAGCTTACGGGGACTTAACTACAATGAGCAGTTCTTC.

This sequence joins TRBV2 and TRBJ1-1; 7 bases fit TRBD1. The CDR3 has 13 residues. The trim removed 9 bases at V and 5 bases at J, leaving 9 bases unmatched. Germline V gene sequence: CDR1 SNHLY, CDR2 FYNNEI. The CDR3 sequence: CASGKEGATEAFF. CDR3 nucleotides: TGTGCCAGTGGGAAGGAGGGGGCGACTGAAGCTTTCTTT.

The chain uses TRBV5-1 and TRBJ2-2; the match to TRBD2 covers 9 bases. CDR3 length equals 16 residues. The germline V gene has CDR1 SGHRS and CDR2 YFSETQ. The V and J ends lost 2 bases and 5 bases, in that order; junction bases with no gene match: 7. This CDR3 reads CASSFISGSGTGELFF. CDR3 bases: TGCGCCAGCAGCTTCATTAGCGGGAGCGGTACCGGGGAGCTGTTTTTT.

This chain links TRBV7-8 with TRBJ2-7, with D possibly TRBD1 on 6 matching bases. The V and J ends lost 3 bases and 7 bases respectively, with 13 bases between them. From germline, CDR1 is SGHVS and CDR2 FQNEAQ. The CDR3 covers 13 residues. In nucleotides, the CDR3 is TGTGCCAGCAGCTTGGACAGAGTGGGGGAGCAGTACTTC. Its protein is CASSLDRVGEQYF.